One sample yielded the 14 T cell receptor beta chains listed below, sequenced in a study of shared clonotypes between healthy human individuals. Here immunoSEQ multiplex PCR was the method, and the copy in TCRdb shows in-frame clones only, minus some. This sample has roughly 1,000,000 clones, with 70% to 80% found just once. Sequencing was done on a sample of memory CD4+ T cells from PBMCs. The subset here: CD45RA-negative fraction. Source of these receptors: a man aged 18 to 29 in good health. Some clones in this sample may be carry-over from other donors' samples.

The genes are TRBV4-1 and TRBJ1-3, with D unclear. V was trimmed by 0 bases and J by 6 bases, leaving 3 bases between them. Looked up from germline, CDR1 is MGHRA and CDR2 is YSYEKL. This CDR3 is built from 12 residues. CDR3 coding DNA: TGCGCCAGCAGCCAAGATCAAAACACCATATATTTT. Translating gives CASSQDQNTIYF.

V and J are TRBV6-1 and TRBJ2-1, with D perhaps matching TRBD2 (5 bases). The CDR3 loop spans 15 amino acids. Germline values: CDR1 MNHNS, CDR2 SASEGT. The V and J ends lost 5 bases and 0 bases respectively, with 11 bases between them. CDR3 protein: CASSRDEGSYNEQFF. In nucleotides, the CDR3 is TGTGCCAGCAGTCGAGACGAGGGCTCCTACAATGAGCAGTTCTTC.

Details on this clone: Other DNA variants within this sample encode the same CDR3. This CDR3 reads CASSLLGGYSNQPQHF. The CDR3 bases are TGTGCCAGCAGTTTGTTGGGGGGTTATAGCAATCAGCCCCAGCATTTT. The rearrangement uses TRBV28 and TRBJ1-5; possible D gene TRBD1, 5 bases. Germline CDR1 MDHEN, CDR2 SYDVKM. V dropped 3 bases and J dropped 0 bases, with 12 bases sitting between them. The CDR3 has 16 residues.

The chain couples TRBV28 to TRBJ1-2; 7 bases fit TRBD1. With 5 bases clipped from V and 3 bases from J, the junction kept 9 bases outside the gene matches. Per germline, CDR1 MDHEN and CDR2 SYDVKM. The CDR3 spans 15 residues. The CDR3 sequence is CASSPRTTGDYGYTF. The CDR3, as DNA: TGTGCCAGCAGTCCCCGGACAACAGGGGACTATGGCTACACCTTC.

The chain carries TRBV28 and TRBJ2-7; 7 bases are shared with TRBD2. Trimming took 7 bases from V and 1 from J; bases not matched to a gene: 7. The CDR3 runs 14 residues. Germline loops: CDR1 MDHEN, CDR2 SYDVKM. This CDR3 reads CASNSLGGSYEQYF. The CDR3 DNA is TGTGCCAGCAACTCACTCGGGGGGTCCTACGAGCAGTACTTC.

The rearrangement uses TRBV27 and TRBJ1-2; D perhaps matches TRBD1 (5 bases). CDR3 length equals 13 residues. The V gene lost 5 bases and the J gene lost 8 bases, with 15 bases spanning the gap. Germline assignment: CDR1 MNHEY and CDR2 SMNVEV (reference sequence). The CDR3 protein is CASSPGAGGGYTF. CDR3 in DNA: TGTGCCAGCAGTCCCGGGGCTGGAGGGGGCTACACCTTC.

This chain uses TRBV4-1 with TRBJ2-7; TRBD2 matches 9 bases. The CDR3 is 17 amino acids. Germline CDR1 is MGHRA and CDR2 is YSYEKL. With 0 bases clipped from V and 2 bases from J, the junction kept 8 bases outside the gene matches. The CDR3 spells CASSQERRAGGPYEQYF. CDR3 sequence (DNA): TGCGCCAGCAGCCAAGAGAGGAGGGCGGGAGGGCCCTACGAGCAGTACTTC.

The gene calls are TRBV4-3 and TRBJ2-7; D call uncertain. The germline V gene encodes CDR1 LGHNA and CDR2 YSLEER. CDR3 length: 16 amino acids. Between the trimmed V and J ends, which lost 2 bases and 4 bases, there was a span of 18 bases. DNA for the CDR3: TGCGCCAGCAGCCAACCTGCACCCTCCGCCCCTTACGAGCAGTACTTC. This codes for CASSQPAPSAPYEQYF.

The V call is TRBV29-1, the J call TRBJ1-1, with 8 bases matching TRBD1. V was clipped by 4 bases and J by 1 base; unmatched bases: 2. Germline lookup yields CDR1 SQVTM and CDR2 ANQGSEA. The CDR3 spans 13 residues. The CDR3 nucleotides are TGCAGCGTTGGACAGGGGACGAACACTGAAGCTTTCTTT. Translating it yields CSVGQGTNTEAFF.

About this clone itself: This specimen includes other DNA sequences encoding the same CDR3. This chain joins TRBV2 and TRBJ2-2; the D gene is possibly TRBD2 (5 bases). V was pared by 8 bases and J by 6 bases, with 7 bases between. The CDR3 consists of 11 residues. The germline V gene has CDR1 SNHLY and CDR2 FYNNEI. For the CDR3, the DNA is TGTGCCAGCCGCGGGTCCGGGGAGCTGTTTTTT. Residues: CASRGSGELFF.

The chain is built from TRBV6-5 and TRBJ2-3, with D perhaps assigned TRBD1 or TRBD2 (5 bases each). This CDR3 region has 11 residues. Per germline, CDR1 MNHEY and CDR2 SVGAGI. The ends were cut back, 6 bases at V and 8 bases at J, with 9 bases in the middle. This CDR3 reads CASSGTGTQYF. Here the CDR3 DNA reads TGTGCCAGCAGCGGGACCGGTACGCAGTATTTT.

The chain uses TRBV9 and TRBJ2-1, with 10 bases fitting TRBD2. V gave up 4 bases and J gave up 8 bases; unmatched junction bases: 9. The CDR3 is 15 amino acids. Germline V gene lookup returns CDR1 SGDLS and CDR2 YYNGEE. The CDR3 sequence is CASSITGTSVDEQFF. The CDR3, as DNA: TGTGCCAGCAGCATAACCGGGACTAGCGTTGATGAGCAGTTCTTC.

This clone showed up just once. Other DNA sequences in this specimen translate into the identical CDR3. The CDR3: CATSRAGGPGNEQFF. The CDR3 coding sequence is TGTGCCACCAGCAGAGCGGGAGGGCCCGGTAATGAGCAGTTCTTC. V is TRBV15 and J is TRBJ2-1; 8 bases map to TRBD2. This CDR3 has 15 amino acids. V lost 1 base and J lost 7; bases outside the gene matches: 6. The germline CDR1 and CDR2 sequences are LNHNV and YYDKDF (reference sequence).

V is TRBV11-2 and J is TRBJ2-3; 10 bases fit TRBD2. CDR1 SGHAT and CDR2 FQNNGV come from the germline V gene. Trimming took 3 bases from V and 2 from J; bases not matched to a gene: 5. The CDR3 loop spans 16 amino acids. CDR3 nucleotide sequence: TGTGCCAGCAGCTTCGCAGCGGGAGGGCTCACAGATACGCAGTATTTT. It is translated as CASSFAAGGLTDTQYF.